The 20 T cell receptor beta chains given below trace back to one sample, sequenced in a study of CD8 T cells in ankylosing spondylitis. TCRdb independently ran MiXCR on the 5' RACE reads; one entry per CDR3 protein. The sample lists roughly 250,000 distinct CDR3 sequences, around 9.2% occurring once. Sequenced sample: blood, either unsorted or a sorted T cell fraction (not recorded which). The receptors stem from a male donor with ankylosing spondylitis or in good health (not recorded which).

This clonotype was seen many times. CDR3 in amino acids: CSAYPGNEQFF. In nucleotides, the CDR3 is TGCAGCGCTTATCCAGGGAATGAGCAGTTCTTC. This rearrangement joins TRBV29-1 to TRBJ2-1; TRBD1 might be the D (5 bases). The V gene lost 7 bases and the J gene lost 7 bases, with 11 bases spanning the gap. Germline values: CDR1 SQVTM, CDR2 ANQGSEA. The CDR3 extends over 11 amino acids.

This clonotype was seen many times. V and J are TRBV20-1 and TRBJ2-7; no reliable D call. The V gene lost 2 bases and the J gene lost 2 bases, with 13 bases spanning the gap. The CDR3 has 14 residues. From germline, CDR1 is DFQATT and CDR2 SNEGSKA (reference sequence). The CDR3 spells CSARLTSRPYEQYF. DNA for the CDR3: TGCAGTGCTAGACTGACGTCTCGGCCCTACGAGCAGTACTTC.

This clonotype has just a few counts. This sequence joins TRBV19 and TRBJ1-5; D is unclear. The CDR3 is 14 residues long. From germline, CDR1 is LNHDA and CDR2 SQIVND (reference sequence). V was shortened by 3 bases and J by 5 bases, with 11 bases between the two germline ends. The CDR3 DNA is TGTGCCAGTAGTATCCGGGGTGGATATCAGCCCCAGCATTTT. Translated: CASSIRGGYQPQHF.

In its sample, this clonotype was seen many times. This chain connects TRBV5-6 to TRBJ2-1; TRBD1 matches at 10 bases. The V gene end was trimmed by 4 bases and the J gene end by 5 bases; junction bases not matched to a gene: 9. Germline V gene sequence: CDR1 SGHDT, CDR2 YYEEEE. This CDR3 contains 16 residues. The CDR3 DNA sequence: TGTGCCAGCAGCCCTTTGAGGGACAGGGGTAACAATGAGCAGTTCTTC. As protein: CASSPLRDRGNNEQFF.

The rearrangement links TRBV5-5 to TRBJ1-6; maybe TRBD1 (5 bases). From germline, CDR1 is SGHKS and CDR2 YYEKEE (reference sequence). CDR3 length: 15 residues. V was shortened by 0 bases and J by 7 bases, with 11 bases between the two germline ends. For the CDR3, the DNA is TGTGCCAGCAGCTTGGAGGGGCTACCCAATTCACCCCTCCACTTT. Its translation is CASSLEGLPNSPLHF.

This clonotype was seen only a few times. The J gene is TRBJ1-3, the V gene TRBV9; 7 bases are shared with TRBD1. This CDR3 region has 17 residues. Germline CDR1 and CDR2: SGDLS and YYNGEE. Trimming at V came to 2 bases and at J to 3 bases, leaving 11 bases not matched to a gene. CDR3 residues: CASSVSHSTGSGNTIYF. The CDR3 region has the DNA TGTGCCAGCAGCGTCTCCCACTCGACAGGGAGTGGAAACACCATATATTTT.

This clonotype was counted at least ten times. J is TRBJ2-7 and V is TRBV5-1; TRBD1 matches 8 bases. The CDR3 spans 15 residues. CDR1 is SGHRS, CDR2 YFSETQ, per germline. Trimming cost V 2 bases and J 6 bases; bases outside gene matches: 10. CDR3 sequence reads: CASSFIDRGGGEQYF. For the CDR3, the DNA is TGCGCCAGCAGCTTCATAGACAGGGGCGGCGGCGAGCAGTACTTC.

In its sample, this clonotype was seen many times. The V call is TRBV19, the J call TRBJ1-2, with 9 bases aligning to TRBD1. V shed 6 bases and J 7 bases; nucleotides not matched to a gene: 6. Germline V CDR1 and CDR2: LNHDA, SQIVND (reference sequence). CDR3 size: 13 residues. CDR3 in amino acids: CASSRDRDSGYTF. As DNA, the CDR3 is TGTGCCAGTAGCCGGGACAGGGATAGTGGCTACACCTTC.

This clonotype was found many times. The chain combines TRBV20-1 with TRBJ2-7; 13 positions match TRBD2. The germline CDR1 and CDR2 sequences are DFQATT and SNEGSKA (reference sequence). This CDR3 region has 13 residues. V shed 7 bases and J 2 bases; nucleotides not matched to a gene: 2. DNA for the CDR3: TGCAGTGGCGGGACTAGCGGGACCTACGAGCAGTACTTC. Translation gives CSGGTSGTYEQYF.

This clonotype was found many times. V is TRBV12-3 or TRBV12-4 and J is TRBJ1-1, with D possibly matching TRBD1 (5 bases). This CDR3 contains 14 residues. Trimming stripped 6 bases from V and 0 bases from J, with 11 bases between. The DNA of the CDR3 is TGTGCCAGCAGGGAAGGGGCGGTGAACACTGAAGCTTTCTTT. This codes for CASREGAVNTEAFF.

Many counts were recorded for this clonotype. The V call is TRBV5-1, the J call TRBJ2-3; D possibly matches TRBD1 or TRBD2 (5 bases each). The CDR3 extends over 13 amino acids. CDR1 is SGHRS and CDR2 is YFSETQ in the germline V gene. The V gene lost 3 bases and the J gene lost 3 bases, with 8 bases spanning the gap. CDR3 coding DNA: TGCGCCAGCAGCTCCAGGGAGACAGATACGCAGTATTTT. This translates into CASSSRETDTQYF.

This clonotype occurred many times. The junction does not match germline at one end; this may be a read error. In DNA form, the CDR3 reads TGCAGTGCCAGAGGGAAAGCGGGGGTTTCCTACAATGAGCAGTTCTTC. Protein: CSARGKAGVSYNEQFF. V is TRBV20-1 and J is TRBJ2-1, with 8 bases lining up with TRBD2. Germline CDR1 and CDR2: DFQATT and SNEGSKA (reference sequence). This CDR3 is 16 amino acids long.

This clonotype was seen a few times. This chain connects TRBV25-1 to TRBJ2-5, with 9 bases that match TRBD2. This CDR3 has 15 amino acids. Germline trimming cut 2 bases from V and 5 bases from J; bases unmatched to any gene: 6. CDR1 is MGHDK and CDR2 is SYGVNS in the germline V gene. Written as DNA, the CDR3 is TGTGCCAGCAGTGAAGGTCTAGCGGGGCCGGAGACCCAGTACTTC. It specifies CASSEGLAGPETQYF.

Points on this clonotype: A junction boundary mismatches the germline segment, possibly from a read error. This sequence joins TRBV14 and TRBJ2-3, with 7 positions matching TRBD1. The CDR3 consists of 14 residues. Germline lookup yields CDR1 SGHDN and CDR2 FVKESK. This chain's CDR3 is CAISPGQVWGTQYF. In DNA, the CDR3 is TGTGCCATCAGCCCCGGACAGGTGTGGGGGACGCAGTATTTT.

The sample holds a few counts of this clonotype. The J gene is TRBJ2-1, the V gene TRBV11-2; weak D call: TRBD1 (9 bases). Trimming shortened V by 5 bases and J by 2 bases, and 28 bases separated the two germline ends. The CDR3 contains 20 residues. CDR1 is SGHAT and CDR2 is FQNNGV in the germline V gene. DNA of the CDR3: TGTGCCAGCAGCCCAACCCGCGGGGGGACAGGGAGGATCACCTACAATGAGCAGTTCTTC. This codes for CASSPTRGGTGRITYNEQFF. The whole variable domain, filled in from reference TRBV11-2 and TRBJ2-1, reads EAGVAQSPRYKIIEKRQSVAFWCNPISGHATLYWYQQILGQGPKLLIQFQNNGVVDDSQLPKDRFSAERLKGVDSTLKIQPAKLEDSAVYLCASSPTRGGTGRITYNEQFFGPGTRLTVL.

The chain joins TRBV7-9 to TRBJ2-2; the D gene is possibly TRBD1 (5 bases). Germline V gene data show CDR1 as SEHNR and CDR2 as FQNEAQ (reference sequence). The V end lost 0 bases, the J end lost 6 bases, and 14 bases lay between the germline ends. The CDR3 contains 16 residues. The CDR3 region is CASSLALAGKSGELFF. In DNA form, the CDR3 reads TGTGCCAGCAGCTTAGCGCTCGCAGGGAAATCCGGGGAGCTGTTTTTT.

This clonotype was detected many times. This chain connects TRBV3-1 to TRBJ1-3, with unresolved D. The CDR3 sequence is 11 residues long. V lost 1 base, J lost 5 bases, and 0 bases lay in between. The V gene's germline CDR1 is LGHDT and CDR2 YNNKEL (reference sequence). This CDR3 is CASSQGNTIYF. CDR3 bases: TGTGCCAGCAGCCAAGGAAACACCATATATTTT.

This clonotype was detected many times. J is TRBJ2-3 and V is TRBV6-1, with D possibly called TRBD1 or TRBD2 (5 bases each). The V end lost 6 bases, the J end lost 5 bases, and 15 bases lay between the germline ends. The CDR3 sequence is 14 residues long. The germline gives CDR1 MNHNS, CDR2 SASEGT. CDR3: CASRRGPRGDTQYF. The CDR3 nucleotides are TGTGCCAGCAGGAGGGGACCCAGAGGAGATACGCAGTATTTT.

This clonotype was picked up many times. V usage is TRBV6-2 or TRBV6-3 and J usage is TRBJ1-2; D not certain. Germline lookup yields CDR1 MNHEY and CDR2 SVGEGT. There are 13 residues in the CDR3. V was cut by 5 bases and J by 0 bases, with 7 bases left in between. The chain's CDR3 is CASSPGANYGYTF. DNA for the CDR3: TGTGCCAGCAGTCCCGGGGCTAACTATGGCTACACCTTC.

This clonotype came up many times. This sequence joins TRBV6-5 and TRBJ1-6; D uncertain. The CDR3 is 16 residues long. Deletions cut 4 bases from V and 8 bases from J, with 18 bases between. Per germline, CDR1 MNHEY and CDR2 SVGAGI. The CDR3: CASSSVVGAGYSPLHF. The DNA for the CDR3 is TGTGCCAGCAGTTCCGTCGTCGGAGCGGGGTATTCACCCCTCCACTTT.